Shown below are 21 T cell receptor beta chains from a single sample sequenced in a study of T cell responses to AZD1222 COVID-19 vaccine. Data came from immunoSEQ multiplex PCR; TCRdb stores just in-frame clones and leaves some out. The sample yields 150,000 to 200,000 clones, about nine tenths seen once. Sequenced here: peripheral blood, sampled on day 0 of AZD1222 vaccination. The receptors here all came from an adult in good health.

The V gene is TRBV6-2 or TRBV6-3, the J gene TRBJ1-4; D call uncertain. CDR1 and CDR2 from the germline V gene are MNHEY and SVGEGT. Deletions cut 1 base from V and 8 bases from J, with 8 bases between. The CDR3 has 13 residues. The CDR3 nucleotides are TGTGCCAGCAGTTACTTCGGTGTGGAAAAACTGTTTTTT. This gives the protein CASSYFGVEKLFF.

This chain connects TRBV28 to TRBJ2-7; 7 positions agree with TRBD1. V dropped 4 bases and J dropped 0; count of bases not matched to a gene: 6. The germline gives CDR1 MDHEN, CDR2 SYDVKM. CDR3 length: 15 amino acids. DNA of the CDR3: TGTGCCAGCAGTTCGCCACAGGGGACCTCCTACGAGCAGTACTTC. The encoded protein is CASSSPQGTSYEQYF.

The chain employs TRBV10-1 and TRBJ1-4, with TRBD1 matching over 7 bases. Germline CDR1 is WNHNN and CDR2 is SYGVQD (reference sequence). There are 14 residues in the CDR3. The junction had 3 bases not matched to a gene; V was cut back by 0 bases and J by 8 bases. Here the CDR3 DNA reads TGCGCCAGCAGTGAGTCGGCAGGGGGGGAAAAACTGTTTTTT. Translating it yields CASSESAGGEKLFF.

The chain joins TRBV6-5 to TRBJ1-5, with D uncertain. V was cut by 7 bases and J by 5 bases, with 12 bases left in between. Germline values: CDR1 MNHEY, CDR2 SVGAGI. The CDR3 covers 13 residues. In DNA form, the CDR3 reads TGTGCCAGCATGAGGAGTGGCGATCAGCCCCAGCATTTT. It translates to CASMRSGDQPQHF.

The chain combines TRBV5-1 with TRBJ2-6, with 11 bases matching TRBD1. V gave up 3 bases and J gave up 2 bases; unmatched junction bases: 1. In germline, CDR1 is SGHRS, CDR2 YFSETQ. The CDR3 sequence is 16 residues long. The CDR3 DNA reads TGCGCCAGCAGCTGGACAGGGGGCGCTGGGGCCAACGTCCTGACTTTC. Protein sequence: CASSWTGGAGANVLTF.

V and J are TRBV30 and TRBJ2-7, with D possibly matching TRBD1 (5 bases). V was pared by 2 bases and J by 8 bases, with 16 bases between. CDR1 and CDR2 from the germline V gene are GTSNPN and SVGIG (reference sequence). This CDR3 has 13 residues. CDR3 DNA: TGTGCCTGGAGTCCTCAGACAGTCCCCCAGCAGTACTTC. Residues: CAWSPQTVPQQYF.

The chain couples TRBV6-5 to TRBJ1-1; D perhaps matches TRBD1 (5 bases). The V end lost 6 bases, the J end lost 0 bases, and 11 bases lay between the germline ends. This CDR3 has 14 amino acids. CDR1 and CDR2 (germline): MNHEY, SVGAGI. CDR3 DNA: TGTGCCAGCAGGCCCCGGGACTTGAACACTGAAGCTTTCTTT. The encoded protein is CASRPRDLNTEAFF.

The gene calls are TRBV10-2 and TRBJ1-3; the D gene is possibly TRBD1 (5 bases). The CDR3 consists of 14 residues. Between the trimmed V and J ends, which lost 6 bases and 4 bases, there was a span of 13 bases. Per germline, CDR1 WSHSY and CDR2 SAAADI. The CDR3 DNA reads as TGCGCCAGCAGACAAGGGGCGTCCGGAAACACCATATATTTT. Translating it yields CASRQGASGNTIYF.

The J gene is TRBJ1-1, the V gene TRBV6-2 or TRBV6-3; D is unresolved. This CDR3 has 15 amino acids. CDR1 is MNHEY and CDR2 is SVGEGT in the germline V gene. The V gene lost 5 bases and the J gene lost 5 bases, with 18 bases spanning the gap. The CDR3 region is CASSVLGLGKTEAFF. CDR3 coding DNA: TGTGCCAGCAGTGTTCTGGGTCTCGGAAAAACTGAAGCTTTCTTT.

The chain recombines TRBV9 with TRBJ2-1; D remains unclear. Trimming removed 3 bases at V and 9 bases at J, with 7 bases between. Germline assignment: CDR1 SGDLS and CDR2 YYNGEE. The CDR3 is made up of 11 amino acids. The CDR3 region has the DNA TGTGCCAGCAGCGCCTTGACTGAGCAGTTCTTC. Translated, it gives CASSALTEQFF. Combining the CDR3 with reference TRBV9 and TRBJ2-1 gives the whole variable domain DSGVTQTPKHLITATGQRVTLRCSPRSGDLSVYWYQQSLDQGLQFLIQYYNGEERAKGNILERFSAQQFPDLHSELNLSSLELGDSALYFCASSALTEQFFGPGTRLTVL.

The J gene is TRBJ2-7, the V gene TRBV29-1; 10 positions agree with TRBD1. The CDR3 loop spans 13 amino acids. Trimming cost V 3 bases and J 5 bases; bases outside gene matches: 4. Germline V CDR1 and CDR2: SQVTM, ANQGSEA. As DNA, the CDR3 is TGCAGCGTTGAGGGGACAGGGGTGGACGAGCAGTACTTC. This encodes CSVEGTGVDEQYF.

This clone was picked up one time. The rearrangement uses TRBV5-6 and TRBJ2-3; 7 positions agree with TRBD1. V was pared by 0 bases and J by 3 bases, with 7 bases of the junction left unmatched. Germline CDR1 SGHDT, CDR2 YYEEEE. The CDR3 has 16 residues. The CDR3 protein is CASSLAGRGRTDTQYF. CDR3 coding DNA: TGTGCCAGCAGCTTGGCCGGCAGGGGGAGAACAGATACGCAGTATTTT.

The chain uses TRBV28 and TRBJ1-3, with D uncertain. This CDR3 contains 15 residues. Germline-derived CDR1 and CDR2 are MDHEN and SYDVKM. With 6 bases removed from V and 1 base from J, the gap between germline ends came to 13 bases. The CDR3 DNA sequence: TGTGCCAGCAGCCATGATTGGGGATCTGGAAACACCATATATTTT. Amino acids: CASSHDWGSGNTIYF.

The chain couples TRBV2 to TRBJ2-5; D gene unclear. Germline lookup yields CDR1 SNHLY and CDR2 FYNNEI. Trimming shortened V by 5 bases and J by 5 bases, and 12 bases separated the two germline ends. CDR3 length: 13 amino acids. CDR3 in DNA: TGTGCCAGCAGTCCAACCCGAATGGAGACCCAGTACTTC. Its translation is CASSPTRMETQYF.

This clone showed up just once. The V call is TRBV4-3, the J call TRBJ2-1, with 10 bases that match TRBD2. The CDR3 spans 17 residues. Germline V gene data show CDR1 as LGHNA and CDR2 as YSLEER. V lost 4 bases to trimming and J lost 4 bases; unmatched junction nucleotides: 10. The CDR3 reads CASSPRRTSGVYNEQFF. CDR3 bases: TGCGCCAGCAGCCCCAGAAGGACTAGCGGAGTTTACAATGAGCAGTTCTTC.

The rearrangement uses TRBV11-3 and TRBJ2-7; TRBD1 is a possible D gene (5 bases). V shed 1 base and J shed 0 bases, with 10 bases lying between them. This CDR3 region has 15 residues. The germline gives CDR1 SGHNT, CDR2 YENEEA. CDR3 bases: TGTGCCAGCAGCTTAGGCGACAGCTACTCCTACGAGCAGTACTTC. Translating gives CASSLGDSYSYEQYF. Looking up the rest from reference TRBV11-3 and TRBJ2-7 gives the full variable domain: EAGVVQSPRYKIIEKKQPVAFWCNPISGHNTLYWYLQNLGQGPELLIRYENEEAVDDSQLPKDRFSAERLKGVDSTLKIQPAELGDSAVYLCASSLGDSYSYEQYFGPGTRLTVT.

This clone showed up just a few times. The chain couples TRBV28 to TRBJ1-5, with a possible D match to TRBD1 (5 bases). The germline gives CDR1 MDHEN, CDR2 SYDVKM. Trimming stripped 6 bases from V and 4 bases from J, with 13 bases between. This CDR3 spans 14 amino acids. The CDR3 spells CASSPGGANQPQHF. The CDR3 DNA follows: TGTGCCAGCAGCCCGGGGGGAGCTAATCAGCCCCAGCATTTT.

The V and J genes are TRBV5-1 and TRBJ2-7; D gene uncertain. Per the germline V gene, CDR1 is SGHRS and CDR2 is YFSETQ. Between the trimmed V and J ends, which lost 7 bases and 5 bases, there was a span of 10 bases. This CDR3 is built from 11 residues. The CDR3 region is CASRYLHEQYF. CDR3 bases: TGCGCCAGCCGATACTTACACGAGCAGTACTTC.

This rearrangement joins TRBV19 to TRBJ1-4; no clear D gene. V was cut by 3 bases and J by 0 bases, with 11 bases left in between. Per the germline V gene, CDR1 is LNHDA and CDR2 is SQIVND (reference sequence). The CDR3 runs to 16 residues. This CDR3 reads CASSIPTTATNEKLFF. The CDR3, as DNA: TGTGCCAGTAGTATTCCGACTACCGCAACTAATGAAAAACTGTTTTTT.

The CDR3 is CASSGDREGRFF. The CDR3, as DNA: TGTGCCAGCAGCGGGGACAGGGAAGGTCGGTTCTTC. The J gene is TRBJ2-1, the V gene TRBV5-6; 9 nucleotides match TRBD1. The CDR3 runs to 12 residues. Germline values: CDR1 SGHDT, CDR2 YYEEEE. Germline trimming cut 4 bases from V and 15 bases from J; bases unmatched to any gene: 8.

The CDR3 DNA follows: TGTGCCAGCAGTTCCGGAGACAGGGCGGTAAATACGCAGTATTTT. Translating gives CASSSGDRAVNTQYF. The V gene is TRBV6-5, the J gene TRBJ2-3; 7 bases line up with TRBD1. The CDR3 covers 15 residues. Germline values: CDR1 MNHEY, CDR2 SVGAGI. V was pared by 4 bases and J by 7 bases, with 11 bases of the junction left unmatched.